The clone carrying this T cell receptor beta chain has a single count. Its matching antigen is unknown. Each donor's status was that of a healthy bone marrow donor. Sampled while nominally healthy, donors likely had unrecorded immune exposures. This sample was taken from a study of cytomegalovirus exposure and HLA in healthy donors. Overall study results and limits: Presence/absence analyses assumed roughly uniform sequencing depth across donors. Data from an earlier analysis indicated that most TCR beta V segments were productive either about 90% or about 30% of the time.

Losses at the gene ends were 2 bases for V and 1 base for J; bases not matched to a gene: 4. The CDR3 length is 15 residues. The germline V gene has CDR1 MDHEN and CDR2 SYDVKM. The PCR had 60 Vbeta and 13 Jbeta primers. The data were produced by immunoSEQ multiplex PCR, yet TCRdb's version contains in-frame clones alone and is incomplete. The sample gives 150,000 to 200,000 clones, about four fifths of which show up once; around 1.9% is in the top ten. The receptor's source is a man aged 18 to 30 in good health and CMV-seronegative. The gene calls are TRBV28 and TRBJ2-5; TRBD1 agrees at 7 bases. Material for sequencing was PBMCs. This chain's CDR3 is CASSLPTGVQETQYF. CDR3 nucleotide sequence: TGTGCCAGCAGTTTACCCACAGGGGTCCAAGAGACCCAGTACTTC.